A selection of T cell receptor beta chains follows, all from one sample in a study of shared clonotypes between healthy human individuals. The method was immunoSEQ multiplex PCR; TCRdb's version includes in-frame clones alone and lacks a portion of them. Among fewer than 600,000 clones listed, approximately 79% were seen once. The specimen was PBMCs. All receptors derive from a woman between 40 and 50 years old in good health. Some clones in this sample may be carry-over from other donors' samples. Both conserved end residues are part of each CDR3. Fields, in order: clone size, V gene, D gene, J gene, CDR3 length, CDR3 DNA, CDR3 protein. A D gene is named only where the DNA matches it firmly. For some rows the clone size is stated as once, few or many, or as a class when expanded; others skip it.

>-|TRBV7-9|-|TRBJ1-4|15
TGTGCCAGCAGCTTAGAGGCAGGAGTAGGTGAAAAACTGTTTTTT
CASSLEAGVGEKLFF
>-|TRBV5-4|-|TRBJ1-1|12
TGTGCCAGCAGCCCTACGACAGGATTTGCTTTCTTT
CASSPTTGFAFF
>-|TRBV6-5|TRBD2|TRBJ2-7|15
TGTGCCAGCAGCCGACAGCTAGCGGGAGGTTCCGAGCAGTACTTC
CASSRQLAGGSEQYF
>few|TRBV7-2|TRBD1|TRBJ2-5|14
TGTGCCAGCAGCTTCAGACAGGGATCAGAGACCCAGTACTTC
CASSFRQGSETQYF
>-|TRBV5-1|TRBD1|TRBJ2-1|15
TGCGCCAGCAGCTTTTACAGGGGTCAGGGCAATGAGCAGTTCTTC
CASSFYRGQGNEQFF
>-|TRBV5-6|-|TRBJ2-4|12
TGTGCCAGCAGCTTGATGAGTCCCATTCAGTACTTC
CASSLMSPIQYF
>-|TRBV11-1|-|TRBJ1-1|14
TGTGCCAGCAGCTTACGGAATCCTGACACTGAAGCTTTCTTT
CASSLRNPDTEAFF
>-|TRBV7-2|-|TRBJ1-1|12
TGTGCCAGCAGCCCCAGGATCTCTGAAACTTTCTTT
CASSPRISETFF
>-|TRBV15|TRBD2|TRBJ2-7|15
TGTGCCACCAGCAGACCCGGGACTAGTGCCAGTGAGCAGTACTTC
CATSRPGTSASEQYF
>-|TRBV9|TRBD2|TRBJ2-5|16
TGTGCCAGCAGCGTAGATAGCGGGGGGGTCCCAGAGACCCAGTACTTC
CASSVDSGGVPETQYF
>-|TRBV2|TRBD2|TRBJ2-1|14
TGTGCCAGCAGTGGGACTAGCGGGCCGAATGAGCAGTTCTTC
CASSGTSGPNEQFF
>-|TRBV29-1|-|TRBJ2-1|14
TGCAGCGTTGAAGCTCCGACAGAACTCAATGAGCAGTTCTTC
CSVEAPTELNEQFF
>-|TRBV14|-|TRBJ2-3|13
TGTGCCAGCAGCCCTCTTAGTCCTAGCACGCAGTATTTT
CASSPLSPSTQYF
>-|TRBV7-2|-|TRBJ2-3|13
TGTGCCAGCAGCTCCTCAGGGTTTAATACGCAGTATTTT
CASSSSGFNTQYF
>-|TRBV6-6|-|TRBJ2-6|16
TGTGCCAGCAGTTACGGGCACACCTCTGGGGCCAACGTCCTGACTTTC
CASSYGHTSGANVLTF
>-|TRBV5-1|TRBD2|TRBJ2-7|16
TGCGCCAGCAGCAGGGGCCCGGCTAGCGGAACCTACGAGCAGTACTTC
CASSRGPASGTYEQYF
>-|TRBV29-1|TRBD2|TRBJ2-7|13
TGCAGCGTTAGGGGCGGGGGCTCCTACGAGCAGTACTTC
CSVRGGGSYEQYF
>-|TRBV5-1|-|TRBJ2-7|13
TGCGCCAGCAGCTACTCCCCCTCGAGGGAGCAGTACTTC
CASSYSPSREQYF
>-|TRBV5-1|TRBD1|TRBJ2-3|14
TGCGCCAGCAGCTTGACAGGGGGCGCAGATACGCAGTATTTT
CASSLTGGADTQYF
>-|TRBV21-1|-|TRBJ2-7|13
TGTGCCAGCAGCAGAGGCTCCCACTACGAGCAGTACTTC
CASSRGSHYEQYF
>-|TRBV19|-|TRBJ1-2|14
TGTGCCAGTAGTATAGAAGTGGGGTTATATGGCTACACCTTC
CASSIEVGLYGYTF
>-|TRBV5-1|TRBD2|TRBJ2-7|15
TGCGCCAGCAGCTGGAGAGCGGGAGGGCCTTACGAGCAGTACTTC
CASSWRAGGPYEQYF
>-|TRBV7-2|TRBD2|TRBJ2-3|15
TGTGCCAGCAGCTTAGTAGCGGGAGCTCCAGATACGCAGTATTTT
CASSLVAGAPDTQYF
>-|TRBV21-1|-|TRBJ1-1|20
TGTGCCAGCAGCAAATGCGTGGGGGTTACAGGGGAGGTTTTTGGCACTGAAGCTTTCTTT
CASSKCVGVTGEVFGTEAFF